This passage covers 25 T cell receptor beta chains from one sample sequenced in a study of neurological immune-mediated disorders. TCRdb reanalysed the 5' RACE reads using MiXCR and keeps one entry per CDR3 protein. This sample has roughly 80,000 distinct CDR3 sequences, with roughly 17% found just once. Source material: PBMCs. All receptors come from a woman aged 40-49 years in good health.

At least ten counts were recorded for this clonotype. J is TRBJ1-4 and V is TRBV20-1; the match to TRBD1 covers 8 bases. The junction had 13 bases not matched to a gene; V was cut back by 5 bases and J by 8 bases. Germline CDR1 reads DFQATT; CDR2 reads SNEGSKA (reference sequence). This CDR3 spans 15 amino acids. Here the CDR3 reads CSAFPEGQVGEKLFF. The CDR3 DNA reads TGCAGTGCTTTCCCCGAGGGACAGGTCGGAGAAAAACTGTTTTTT.

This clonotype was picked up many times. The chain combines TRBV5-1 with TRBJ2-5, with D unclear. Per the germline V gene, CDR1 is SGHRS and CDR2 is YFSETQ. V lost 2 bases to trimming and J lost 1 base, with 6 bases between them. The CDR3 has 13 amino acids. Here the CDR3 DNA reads TGCGCCAGCAGCTTTGGGGTCCAAGAGACCCAGTACTTC. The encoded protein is CASSFGVQETQYF.

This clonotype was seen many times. The CDR3 DNA reads as TGTGCCAGCAGTTTCACAGGGCACACTGAAGCTTTCTTT. This gives the protein CASSFTGHTEAFF. The genes are TRBV12-3 or TRBV12-4 and TRBJ1-1; D may be TRBD1 (6 bases). Between the trimmed V and J ends, which lost 3 bases and 3 bases, there was a span of 8 bases. The length of the CDR3 is 13 residues.

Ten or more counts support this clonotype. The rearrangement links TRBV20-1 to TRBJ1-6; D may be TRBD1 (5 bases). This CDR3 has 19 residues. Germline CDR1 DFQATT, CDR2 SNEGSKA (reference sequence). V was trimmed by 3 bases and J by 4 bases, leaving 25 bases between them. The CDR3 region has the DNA TGCAGTGCTAGTTTCATCGCGGGGGGGGAAAGTCTGTATAATTCACCCCTCCACTTT. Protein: CSASFIAGGESLYNSPLHF.

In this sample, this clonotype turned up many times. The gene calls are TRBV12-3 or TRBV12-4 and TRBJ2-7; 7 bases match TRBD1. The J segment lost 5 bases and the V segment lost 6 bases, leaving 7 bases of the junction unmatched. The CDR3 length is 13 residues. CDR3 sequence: CASSRDRDHEQYF. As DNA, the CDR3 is TGTGCCAGCAGCCGCGACAGGGACCACGAGCAGTACTTC.

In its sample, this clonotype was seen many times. Written as DNA, the CDR3 is TGTGCCAGCAGCCAACAGGGGCCGAACACCGGGGAGCTGTTTTTT. Translation gives CASSQQGPNTGELFF. This sequence joins TRBV7-3 and TRBJ2-2, with 7 bases identical to TRBD1. The CDR3 has 15 residues. Germline V gene data show CDR1 as SGHTA and CDR2 as FQGTGA. Trimming cost V 5 bases and J 0 bases; bases outside gene matches: 3.

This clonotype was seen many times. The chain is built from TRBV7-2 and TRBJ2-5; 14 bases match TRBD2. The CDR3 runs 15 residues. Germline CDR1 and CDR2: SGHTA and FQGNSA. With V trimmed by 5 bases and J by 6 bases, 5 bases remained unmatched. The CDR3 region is CASSQTSGGGKTQYF. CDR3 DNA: TGTGCCAGCAGCCAGACTAGCGGGGGGGGGAAGACCCAGTACTTC.

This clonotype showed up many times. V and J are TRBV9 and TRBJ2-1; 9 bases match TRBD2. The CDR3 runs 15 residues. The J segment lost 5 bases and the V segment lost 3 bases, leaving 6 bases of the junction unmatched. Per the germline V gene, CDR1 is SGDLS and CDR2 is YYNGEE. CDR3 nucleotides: TGTGCCAGCAGCGACATGCGGGGGGGAAACAATGAGCAGTTCTTC. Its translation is CASSDMRGGNNEQFF.

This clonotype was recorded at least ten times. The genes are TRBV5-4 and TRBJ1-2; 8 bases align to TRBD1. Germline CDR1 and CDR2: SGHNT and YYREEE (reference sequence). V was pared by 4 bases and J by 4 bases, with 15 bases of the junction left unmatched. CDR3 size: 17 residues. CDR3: CASSRGQGAREGYGYTF. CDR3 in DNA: TGTGCCAGCAGCCGGGGTCAGGGGGCGCGGGAGGGCTATGGCTACACCTTC.

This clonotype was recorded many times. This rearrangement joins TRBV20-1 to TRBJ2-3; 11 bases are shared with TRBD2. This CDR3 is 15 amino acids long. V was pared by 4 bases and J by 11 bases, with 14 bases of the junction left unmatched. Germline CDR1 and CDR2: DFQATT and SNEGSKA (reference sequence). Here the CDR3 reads CSAILNRLAGKGQYF. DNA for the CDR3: TGCAGTGCTATTCTGAACCGACTAGCGGGGAAAGGGCAGTATTTT.

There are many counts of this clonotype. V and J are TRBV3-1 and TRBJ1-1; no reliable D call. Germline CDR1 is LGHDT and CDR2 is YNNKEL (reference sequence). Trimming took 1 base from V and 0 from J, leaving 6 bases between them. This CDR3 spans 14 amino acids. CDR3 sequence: CASSQAAMNTEAFF. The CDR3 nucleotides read TGTGCCAGCAGCCAAGCTGCAATGAACACTGAAGCTTTCTTT.

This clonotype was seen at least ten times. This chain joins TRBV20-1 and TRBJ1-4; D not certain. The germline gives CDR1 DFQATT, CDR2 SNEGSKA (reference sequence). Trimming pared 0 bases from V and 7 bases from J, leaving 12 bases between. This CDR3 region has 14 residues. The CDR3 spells CSARERALGEKLFF. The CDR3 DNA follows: TGCAGTGCTAGAGAGAGGGCGTTGGGTGAAAAACTGTTTTTT.

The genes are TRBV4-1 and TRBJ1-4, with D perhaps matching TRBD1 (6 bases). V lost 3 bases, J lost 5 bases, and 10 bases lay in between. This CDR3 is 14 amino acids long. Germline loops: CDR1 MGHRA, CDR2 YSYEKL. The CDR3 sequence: CASSHLDRNEKLFF. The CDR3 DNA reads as TGCGCCAGCAGCCACCTTGACAGGAATGAAAAACTGTTTTTT.

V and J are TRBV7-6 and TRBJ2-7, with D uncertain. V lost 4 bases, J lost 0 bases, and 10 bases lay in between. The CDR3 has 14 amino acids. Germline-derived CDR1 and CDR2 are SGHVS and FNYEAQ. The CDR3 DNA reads TGTGCCAGCAGCTCCCCGCCAGCCTCCTACGAGCAGTACTTC. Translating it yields CASSSPPASYEQYF.

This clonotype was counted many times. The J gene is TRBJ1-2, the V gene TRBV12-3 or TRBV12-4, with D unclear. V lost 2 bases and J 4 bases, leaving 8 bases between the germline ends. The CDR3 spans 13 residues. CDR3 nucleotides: TGTGCCAGCAGTTTACTCTTCACCTATGGCTACACCTTC. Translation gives CASSLLFTYGYTF.

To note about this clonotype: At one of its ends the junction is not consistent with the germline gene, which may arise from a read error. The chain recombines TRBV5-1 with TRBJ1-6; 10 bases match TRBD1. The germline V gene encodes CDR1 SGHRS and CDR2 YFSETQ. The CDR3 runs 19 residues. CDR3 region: CASRLGQGKSGTYNSHLQF. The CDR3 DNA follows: TGCGCCAGCAGGTTGGGACAGGGGAAAAGCGGCACCTATAATTCACACCTCCAATTT.

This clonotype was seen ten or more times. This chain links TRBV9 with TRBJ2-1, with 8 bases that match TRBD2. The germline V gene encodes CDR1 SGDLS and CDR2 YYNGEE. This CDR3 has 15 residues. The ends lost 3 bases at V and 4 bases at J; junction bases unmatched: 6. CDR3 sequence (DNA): TGTGCCAGCAGCGGGAAGCGGGGGCCGTACAATGAGCAGTTCTTC. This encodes CASSGKRGPYNEQFF. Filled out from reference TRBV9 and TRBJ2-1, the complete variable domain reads DSGVTQTPKHLITATGQRVTLRCSPRSGDLSVYWYQQSLDQGLQFLIQYYNGEERAKGNILERFSAQQFPDLHSELNLSSLELGDSALYFCASSGKRGPYNEQFFGPGTRLTVL.

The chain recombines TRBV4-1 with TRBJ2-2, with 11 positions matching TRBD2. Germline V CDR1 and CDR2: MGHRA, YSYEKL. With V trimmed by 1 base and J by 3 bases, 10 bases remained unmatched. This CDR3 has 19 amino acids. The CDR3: CASSQALDSGGDDTGELFF. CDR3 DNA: TGCGCCAGCAGCCAAGCCCTTGATAGCGGGGGGGACGACACCGGGGAGCTGTTTTTT.

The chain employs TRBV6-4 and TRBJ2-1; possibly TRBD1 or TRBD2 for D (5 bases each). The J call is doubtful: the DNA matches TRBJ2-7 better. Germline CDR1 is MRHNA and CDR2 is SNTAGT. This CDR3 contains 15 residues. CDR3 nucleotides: TGTGCCAGCAGTGACTCAGGGACCAGCAACAATGAGCAGTACTTC. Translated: CASSDSGTSNNEQYF.

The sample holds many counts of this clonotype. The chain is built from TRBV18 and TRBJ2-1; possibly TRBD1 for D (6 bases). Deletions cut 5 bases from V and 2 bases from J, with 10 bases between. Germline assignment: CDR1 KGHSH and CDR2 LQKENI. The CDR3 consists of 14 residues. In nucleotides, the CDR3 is TGTGCCAGCTCATACCGGGACACCTACAATGAGCAGTTCTTC. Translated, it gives CASSYRDTYNEQFF.

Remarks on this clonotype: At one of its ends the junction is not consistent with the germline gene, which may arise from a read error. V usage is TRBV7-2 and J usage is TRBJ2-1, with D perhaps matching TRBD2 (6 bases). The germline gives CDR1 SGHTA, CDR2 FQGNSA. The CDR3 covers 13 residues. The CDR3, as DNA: TGTGCCAGCAGCTTAGGATCGGGGGATGAACAGTTCTTC. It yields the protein CASSLGSGDEQFF. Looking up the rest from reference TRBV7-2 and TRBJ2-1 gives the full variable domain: GAGVSQSPSNKVTEKGKDVELRCDPISGHTALYWYRQSLGQGLEFLIYFQGNSAPDKSGLPSDRFSAERTGGSVSTLTIQRTQQEDSAVYLCASSLGSGDEQFFGPGTRLTVL.

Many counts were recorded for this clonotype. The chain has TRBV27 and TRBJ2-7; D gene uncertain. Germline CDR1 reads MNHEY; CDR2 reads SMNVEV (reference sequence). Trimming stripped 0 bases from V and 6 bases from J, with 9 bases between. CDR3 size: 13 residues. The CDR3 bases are TGTGCCAGCAGTTTATCGTCGGGCTCCGAGCAGTACTTC. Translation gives CASSLSSGSEQYF.

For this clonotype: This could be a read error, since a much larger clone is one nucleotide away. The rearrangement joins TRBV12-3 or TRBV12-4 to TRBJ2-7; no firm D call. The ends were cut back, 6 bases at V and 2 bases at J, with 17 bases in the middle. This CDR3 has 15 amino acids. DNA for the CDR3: TGTGCCAGCAGCCTTCAGACCATCAACCCCTACGAGCAGTACTTC. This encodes CASSLQTINPYEQYF.

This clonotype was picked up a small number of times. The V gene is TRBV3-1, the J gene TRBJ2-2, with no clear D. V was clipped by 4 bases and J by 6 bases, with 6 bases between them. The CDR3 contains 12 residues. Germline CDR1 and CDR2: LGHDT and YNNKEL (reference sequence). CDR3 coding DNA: TGTGCCAGCAGCCTACTTTCCGGGGAGCTGTTTTTT. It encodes CASSLLSGELFF.

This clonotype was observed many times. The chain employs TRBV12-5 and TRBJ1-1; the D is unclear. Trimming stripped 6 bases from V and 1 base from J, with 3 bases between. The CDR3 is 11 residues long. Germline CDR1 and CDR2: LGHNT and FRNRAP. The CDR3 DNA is TGTGCTAGTGGGGAGAACACTGAAGCTTTCTTT. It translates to CASGENTEAFF.